The entry that follows covers one TCR beta chain sequence. This clonotype has a handful of counts. Its antigen is unknown. Base qualities were left out, and no much larger clone turns up one base away. This sample was taken from a study of T-cell reconstitution after alpha-beta-depleted transplantation in children (dated by TCRdb to the mid-2010s). A note on the overall study: Using TCR repertoire profiling, the study quantitatively followed how T-cell immune reconstitution unfolded in children after TCRalphabeta/CD19-depleted allogeneic hematopoietic cell transplantation.

Overall study results and their limits: Over the following months the frequencies of hyperexpanded clones went down, and after one year T-cell counts and TCRbeta diversity were mostly credited to newly produced T cells. Apparently early alphabetaT-cell count recovery about two months after transplant reportedly relied on only several hundred rapidly expanded clones derived from non-depleted graft cells. In some patients, the high TCRbeta diversity seen at day 60 was put down to recipient T cells and intrathymic progenitors that had survived conditioning.

The treatment or condition label, as the study defines it: allogeneic hematopoietic cell transplantation with graft depleted of TCRalphabeta T cells and CD19 B cells. The children who served as transplant recipients had been given grafts of TCRalphabeta/CD19-depleted allogeneic hematopoietic cells. The method was PCR. Sequencing was performed on an Illumina HiSeq 2500. TCR library preparation used molecular barcoding, with unique molecular identifiers applied to normalize quantification of the TCRbeta repertoire. TCRdb reprocessing: public reads trimmed at Q25 with fastp, clones called with MiXCR, in-frame beta chains kept. CDR3 protein duplicates are merged, each entry listing the most common genes and DNA. This sample is represented by more than 200,000 distinct CDR3 sequences; roughly a quarter of them were singletons. The biggest ten clones account for 4% to 6% of the sample. V and J are truncated by 0 bases and 1 base respectively, leaving an intervening sequence of 13 bases. The germline V gene gives CDR1 as SGHRS and CDR2 as YFSETQ. The CDR3 goes from the cysteine to the phenylalanine over 16 residues. Only the CDR3 region is kept as DNA, spanning 48 bases read in frame from base 1.

This sequence was found in a female patient aged 2-9 years who had a stem cell transplant for congenital amegakaryocytic thrombocytopenia, so the T cells may come from the graft donor. The sequencing here drew on PBMCs, mostly from graft donor cells, taken 360 days after TCRalphabeta/CD19-depleted stem cell transplant. The chain is assembled from TRBV5-1 and TRBJ1-2; TRBD1 is perhaps the D gene, given 6 matching bases. Here the CDR3 is given as CASSLAGARGNYGYTF. The DNA sequence is as follows: TGCGCCAGCAGCTTGGCTGGCGCCAGGGGTAACTATGGCTACACCTTC.